These 17 T cell receptor beta chains came from one sample sequenced in a study of graft-versus-host responses after intestinal transplantation (dated by TCRdb to about 2021). The library was generated by the immunoSEQ multiplex PCR assay. The table comes from immuneACCESS by way of TCRdb, which keeps in-frame sequences with V and J called. Part of the clones is missing from these tables; in studies checked, under half for an unresolved V gene and the rest for unknown reasons. Recorded for this sample are about 35,000 clones; around 94% of them occurred a single time. 0.65% to 0.95% of the sample is in the top ten clones. Sequenced material: PBMCs, taken 16 days after intestinal transplant. Receptors originate from a human patient who received an intestinal transplant, so some T cells may come from the graft donor.

The chain employs TRBV5-6 and TRBJ2-5, with 11 bases that match TRBD1. V was clipped by 5 bases and J by 5 bases; unmatched bases: 5. This CDR3 is built from 14 residues. In germline, CDR1 is SGHDT, CDR2 YYEEEE. The DNA for the CDR3 is TGTGCCAGCAGATACGGACAGGGGGCTGAGACCCAGTACTTC. Protein: CASRYGQGAETQYF.

The V call is TRBV28, the J call TRBJ2-7, with D tentatively TRBD1 (6 bases). The CDR3 contains 15 residues. Between the trimmed V and J ends, which lost 3 bases and 2 bases, there was a span of 14 bases. The germline gives CDR1 MDHEN, CDR2 SYDVKM. The CDR3 coding sequence is TGTGCCAGCAGTTTTGGGGGACAAGGGGCCTACGAGCAGTACTTC. The encoded protein is CASSFGGQGAYEQYF.

V is TRBV28 and J is TRBJ1-5; D unresolved. V shed 7 bases and J shed 3 bases, with 10 bases lying between them. The CDR3 length is 13 residues. Germline lookup yields CDR1 MDHEN and CDR2 SYDVKM. The chain's CDR3 is CASTSAINQPQHF. The DNA of the CDR3 is TGTGCCAGCACGTCCGCTATCAATCAGCCCCAGCATTTT.

The rearrangement joins TRBV13 to TRBJ2-7; D remains ambiguous. This CDR3 comprises 12 residues. Trimming pared 5 bases from V and 6 bases from J, leaving 11 bases between. Looked up from germline, CDR1 is PRHDT and CDR2 is FYEKMQ (reference sequence). The CDR3 spells CASSLFPFEQYF. CDR3 nucleotide sequence: TGTGCCAGCAGCCTTTTTCCATTCGAGCAGTACTTC.

This clone has a handful of counts. V gene TRBV2 combines with J gene TRBJ1-3; no clear D. Germline lookup yields CDR1 SNHLY and CDR2 FYNNEI. The V and J ends lost 2 bases and 0 bases respectively, with 5 bases between them. The CDR3 is 14 amino acids. CDR3 nucleotide sequence: TGTGCCAGCAGTGAAAAGCTCTCTGGAAACACCATATATTTT. Protein product: CASSEKLSGNTIYF.

The chain is built from TRBV5-1 and TRBJ2-1, with TRBD2 as a possible D gene (5 bases). Germline lookup yields CDR1 SGHRS and CDR2 YFSETQ. The CDR3 loop spans 15 amino acids. V was pared by 4 bases and J by 0 bases, with 11 bases between. The CDR3 spells CASSVDFPSYNEQFF. The CDR3 DNA reads as TGCGCCAGCAGCGTGGACTTTCCCTCCTACAATGAGCAGTTCTTC.

This clone was seen just once. The CDR3: CASSLAGEGRQETQYF. The CDR3 bases are TGTGCCAGCAGTTTAGCGGGAGAAGGCAGGCAAGAGACCCAGTACTTC. V is TRBV28 and J is TRBJ2-5; 7 nucleotides align to TRBD2. Trimming cost V 2 bases and J 2 bases; bases outside gene matches: 8. The germline V gene encodes CDR1 MDHEN and CDR2 SYDVKM. The CDR3 length is 16 residues.

This rearrangement joins TRBV5-6 to TRBJ2-7; TRBD2 matches at 11 bases. The V segment lost 4 bases and the J segment 1 base; nucleotides outside the gene matches: 10. The germline gives CDR1 SGHDT, CDR2 YYEEEE. The CDR3 is 17 amino acids. CDR3 DNA: TGTGCCAGCAGCACGGGACTAGCGGAGAGGAGGTCCTACGAGCAGTACTTC. The encoded protein is CASSTGLAERRSYEQYF.

This chain connects TRBV10-1 to TRBJ1-1, with a weak D call TRBD1 (6 bases). Germline CDR1 and CDR2: WNHNN and SYGVQD (reference sequence). The V end was cut by 6 bases, the J end by 3 bases, with 11 bases between. CDR3 length: 13 residues. CDR3 loop: CASRRGADTEAFF. The CDR3 nucleotides read TGCGCCAGCAGGCGGGGGGCGGACACTGAAGCTTTCTTT.

This rearrangement joins TRBV7-9 to TRBJ2-2, with D unresolved. Germline loops: CDR1 SEHNR, CDR2 FQNEAQ (reference sequence). The CDR3 runs 13 residues. V was pared by 1 base and J by 7 bases, with 7 bases between. Here the CDR3 reads CASSLEADGELFF. DNA for the CDR3: TGTGCCAGCAGCTTAGAGGCGGACGGGGAGCTGTTTTTT.

The rearrangement links TRBV10-3 to TRBJ1-5, with 11 positions matching TRBD1. Germline V lookup: CDR1 ENHRY, CDR2 SYGVKD. V gave up 4 bases and J gave up 6 bases; unmatched junction bases: 2. The CDR3 loop spans 14 amino acids. The CDR3 protein is CAISGTGGSQPQHF. The CDR3 nucleotides are TGTGCCATCAGTGGGACAGGGGGCAGTCAGCCCCAGCATTTT.

This chain uses TRBV28 with TRBJ1-5; tentative D call: TRBD1 (5 bases). Germline V lookup: CDR1 MDHEN, CDR2 SYDVKM. Trimming took 5 bases from V and 3 from J, leaving 14 bases between them. This CDR3 is built from 15 residues. The DNA of the CDR3 is TGTGCCAGCAGTCAAGACAGAGTGTACAATCAGCCCCAGCATTTT. This translates into CASSQDRVYNQPQHF.

The V gene is TRBV6-5, the J gene TRBJ1-2; 8 bases are a match to TRBD1. The CDR3 has 14 residues. CDR1 is MNHEY and CDR2 is SVGAGI in the germline V gene. Unmatched junction bases numbered 7, after V lost 6 bases and J lost 4 bases. The CDR3 is CASSTRQGIYGYTF. The CDR3 DNA follows: TGTGCCAGCAGCACTCGACAGGGGATCTATGGCTACACCTTC.

The V call is TRBV4-3, the J call TRBJ1-2; 7 positions agree with TRBD1. There are 13 residues in the CDR3. CDR1 and CDR2 (germline): LGHNA, YSLEER. V dropped 1 base and J dropped 6; count of bases not matched to a gene: 2. The CDR3: CASSQGGTDGYTF. As DNA, the CDR3 is TGCGCCAGCAGCCAAGGGGGGACAGATGGCTACACCTTC.

The chain couples TRBV4-1 to TRBJ2-1; 10 bases map to TRBD2. Trimming cost V 0 bases and J 7 bases; bases outside gene matches: 6. CDR1 and CDR2 from the germline V gene are MGHRA and YSYEKL. The CDR3 has 16 amino acids. Here the CDR3 DNA reads TGCGCCAGCAGCCAAGATTTAGAGCGGGAGGGGAATGAGCAGTTCTTC. Amino acid sequence: CASSQDLEREGNEQFF.

This chain joins TRBV28 and TRBJ2-2; D possibly corresponds to TRBD2 (5 bases). The length of the CDR3 is 14 residues. Trimming cost V 3 bases and J 4 bases, with 9 bases left between them. CDR1 is MDHEN, CDR2 SYDVKM, per germline. CDR3 nucleotide sequence: TGTGCCAGCAGTTTTAGAGGGTTCACCGGGGAGCTGTTTTTT. Protein: CASSFRGFTGELFF.

V gene TRBV2 combines with J gene TRBJ1-1, with 7 bases lining up with TRBD1. Trimming took 7 bases from V and 4 from J; bases not matched to a gene: 9. The CDR3 consists of 14 residues. Per the germline V gene, CDR1 is SNHLY and CDR2 is FYNNEI. Here the CDR3 DNA reads TGTGCCAGCAACCTTCCTACAGGGGCCACTGAAGCTTTCTTT. Amino acids: CASNLPTGATEAFF.